One and the same sample provided the 25 T cell receptor beta chains below, sequenced in a study of blood T cell repertoires in COVID-19. The table came from immunoSEQ multiplex PCR; TCRdb's copy has only in-frame clones and leaves some out. This sample yields about 160,000 clones, of which 75% to 90% are seen a single time; around 4% belongs to the top ten. Sequenced input: peripheral blood. Receptors originate from a woman aged 55-69 years with active or convalescent COVID-19.

The chain carries TRBV18 and TRBJ2-2, with D tentatively TRBD1 (6 bases). Trimming stripped 6 bases from V and 2 bases from J, with 22 bases between. Germline CDR1 and CDR2: KGHSH and LQKENI. The CDR3 runs 18 residues. The CDR3 sequence: CASSQTIIPGHNTGELFF. In nucleotides, the CDR3 is TGTGCCAGCTCTCAGACTATTATCCCGGGACATAACACCGGGGAGCTGTTTTTT.

The chain couples TRBV14 to TRBJ1-1, with D possibly TRBD1 on 5 matching bases. Trimming removed 4 bases at V and 6 bases at J, with 9 bases between. CDR1 and CDR2 from the germline V gene are SGHDN and FVKESK. This CDR3 contains 12 residues. CDR3 loop: CASSPQGSEAFF. The CDR3 DNA follows: TGTGCCAGCAGCCCCCAGGGCTCTGAAGCTTTCTTT.

In this sample, this clone turned up a few times. V is TRBV24-1 and J is TRBJ1-1; TRBD1 matches at 7 bases. The ends lost 0 bases at V and 2 bases at J; junction bases unmatched: 2. This CDR3 has 15 residues. Germline values: CDR1 KGHDR, CDR2 SFDVKD. The CDR3 nucleotides are TGTGCCACCAGTGATTTGGAGGGGGCAAACACTGAAGCTTTCTTT. Encoded protein: CATSDLEGANTEAFF.

The chain combines TRBV4-3 with TRBJ2-7; tentatively, D is TRBD2 (6 bases). Germline-derived CDR1 and CDR2 are LGHNA and YSLEER. V shed 1 base and J shed 0 bases, with 19 bases lying between them. This CDR3 is 18 amino acids long. The CDR3 is CASSQVWRGGGVSYEQYF. For the CDR3, the DNA is TGCGCCAGCAGCCAAGTTTGGAGGGGTGGAGGGGTCTCCTACGAGCAGTACTTC.

The CDR3 coding sequence is TGTGCCAGCAGCTTAGAAAAGGGGCTCGGAGCTTTCTTT. Amino acid sequence: CASSLEKGLGAFF. The chain recombines TRBV7-2 with TRBJ1-1, with a possible D match to TRBD1 (5 bases). V lost 1 base to trimming and J lost 10 bases, with 13 bases between them. The CDR3 runs to 13 residues. The germline gives CDR1 SGHTA, CDR2 FQGNSA.

DNA for the CDR3: TGTGCCAGCAGCGTAGAACAGAACAATGAGCAGTTCTTC. Amino acids: CASSVEQNNEQFF. The chain joins TRBV9 to TRBJ2-1, with D uncertain. Germline CDR1 and CDR2: SGDLS and YYNGEE. The ends were cut back, 0 bases at V and 5 bases at J, with 6 bases in the middle. The CDR3 covers 13 residues. Looking up the rest from reference TRBV9 and TRBJ2-1 gives the full variable domain: DSGVTQTPKHLITATGQRVTLRCSPRSGDLSVYWYQQSLDQGLQFLIQYYNGEERAKGNILERFSAQQFPDLHSELNLSSLELGDSALYFCASSVEQNNEQFFGPGTRLTVL.

This clone occurred once. The chain links TRBV6-5 to TRBJ1-1; D remains unclear. CDR3 length: 14 amino acids. Trimming removed 7 bases from V and 1 base from J, with 13 bases in between. Germline CDR1 is MNHEY and CDR2 is SVGAGI. Here the CDR3 reads CASTPPAGNTEAFF. The DNA for the CDR3 is TGTGCCAGCACCCCCCCCGCCGGGAACACTGAAGCTTTCTTT.

The V and J genes are TRBV5-1 and TRBJ1-5; D gene unclear. Germline CDR1 and CDR2: SGHRS and YFSETQ. CDR3 size: 15 residues. With 0 bases removed from V and 3 bases from J, the gap between germline ends came to 10 bases. The CDR3 nucleotides are TGCGCCAGCAGCTTGGCCGGGCGGGTCAATCAGCCCCAGCATTTT. Its translation: CASSLAGRVNQPQHF.

The chain has TRBV7-2 and TRBJ1-1; the match to TRBD1 covers 9 bases. The CDR3 loop spans 13 amino acids. Germline CDR1 is SGHTA and CDR2 is FQGNSA. J lost 5 bases, V lost 6 bases, and 4 bases had no gene match. CDR3 nucleotides: TGTGCCAGCAGTAGGGACAGGGTTACTGAAGCTTTCTTT. The encoded protein is CASSRDRVTEAFF.

The chain joins TRBV4-1 to TRBJ2-2; 7 bases fit TRBD2. Germline V gene sequence: CDR1 MGHRA, CDR2 YSYEKL. Trimming removed 0 bases from V and 4 bases from J; junction bases left unmatched: 5. The length of the CDR3 is 16 residues. CDR3 DNA: TGCGCCAGCAGCCAAGAGTTTGCGGGGGTCACCGGGGAGCTGTTTTTT. Its translation: CASSQEFAGVTGELFF.

V usage is TRBV9 and J usage is TRBJ2-2; tentatively, D is TRBD1 (6 bases). The CDR3 consists of 15 residues. V dropped 4 bases and J dropped 2 bases, with 12 bases sitting between them. Germline V gene data show CDR1 as SGDLS and CDR2 as YYNGEE. The CDR3 DNA reads TGTGCCAGCAGCCCCGGGACAATAAACACCGGGGAGCTGTTTTTT. It yields the protein CASSPGTINTGELFF.

The rearrangement uses TRBV5-1 and TRBJ2-3; 7 nucleotides line up with TRBD1. Germline CDR1 SGHRS, CDR2 YFSETQ. CDR3 size: 16 residues. J lost 0 bases, V lost 2 bases, and 6 bases had no gene match. CDR3 protein: CASSFQGQLSTDTQYF. The CDR3 DNA reads as TGCGCCAGCAGCTTCCAGGGACAGCTTAGCACAGATACGCAGTATTTT. The variable domain in full, completed from reference TRBV5-1 and TRBJ2-3, reads KAGVTQTPRYLIKTRGQQVTLSCSPISGHRSVSWYQQTPGQGLQFLFEYFSETQRNKGNFPGRFSGRQFSNSRSEMNVSTLELGDSALYLCASSFQGQLSTDTQYFGPGTRLTVL.

The rearrangement links TRBV5-8 to TRBJ2-5; D perhaps matches TRBD2 (5 bases). This CDR3 is built from 13 residues. V gave up 4 bases and J gave up 2 bases, with 9 bases separating them. The germline gives CDR1 SGHTS, CDR2 YDEGEE. CDR3 protein: CASSPRDQETQYF. CDR3 DNA sequence: TGTGCCAGCAGCCCACGGGATCAAGAGACCCAGTACTTC.

The chain is built from TRBV2 and TRBJ1-3; TRBD1 aligns across 8 bases. Losses at the gene ends were 6 bases for V and 4 bases for J; bases not matched to a gene: 5. Looked up from germline, CDR1 is SNHLY and CDR2 is FYNNEI. The CDR3 extends over 14 amino acids. CDR3 sequence: CASRKTGVGNTIYF. The CDR3, as DNA: TGTGCCAGCAGGAAGACAGGGGTCGGAAACACCATATATTTT.

This clone turned up a few times. J is TRBJ1-5 and V is TRBV19, with 9 positions matching TRBD1. The CDR3 totals 18 residues. CDR1 and CDR2 from the germline V gene are LNHDA and SQIVND (reference sequence). The junction had 13 bases not matched to a gene; V was cut back by 5 bases and J by 2 bases. The CDR3 nucleotides are TGTGCCAGTAGTGCCGCGGTACCGGGACAGGGCGGCAATCAGCCCCAGCATTTT. Protein sequence: CASSAAVPGQGGNQPQHF.

CDR3 protein: CASSQREARYGYTF. For the CDR3, the DNA is TGTGCCAGCAGTCAACGTGAGGCGAGGTATGGCTACACCTTC. The chain has TRBV6-6 and TRBJ1-2; no clear D gene. The V and J ends lost 5 bases and 5 bases respectively, with 15 bases between them. Germline V gene sequence: CDR1 MNHNY, CDR2 SVGAGI (reference sequence). The CDR3 is 14 residues long.

The chain is built from TRBV30 and TRBJ1-1; unclear D gene. Trimming stripped 2 bases from V and 2 bases from J, with 18 bases between. CDR3 length: 16 residues. Germline V gives CDR1 GTSNPN, CDR2 SVGIG (reference sequence). This chain's CDR3 is CAWSPFGRRENTEAFF. CDR3 nucleotides: TGTGCCTGGAGTCCTTTCGGGAGACGGGAAAACACTGAAGCTTTCTTT. The complete variable domain, with remaining parts taken from reference TRBV30 and TRBJ1-1, reads SQTIHQWPATLVQPVGSPLSLECTVEGTSNPNLYWYRQAAGRGLQLLFYSVGIGQISSEVPQNLSASRPQDRQFILSSKKLLLSDSGFYLCAWSPFGRRENTEAFFGQGTRLTVV.

This sequence joins TRBV7-2 and TRBJ2-7; 7 nucleotides match TRBD1. The CDR3 is 14 amino acids. Germline CDR1 reads SGHTA; CDR2 reads FQGNSA. V lost 5 bases and J lost 5; bases outside the gene matches: 9. CDR3 residues: CASSLDRAGDEQYF. CDR3 bases: TGTGCCAGCAGCCTAGACAGGGCCGGAGACGAGCAGTACTTC.

The rearrangement uses TRBV7-2 and TRBJ2-7; 8 bases match TRBD1. Germline CDR1 reads SGHTA; CDR2 reads FQGNSA. CDR3 length: 15 amino acids. The J segment lost 4 bases and the V segment lost 2 bases, leaving 7 bases of the junction unmatched. CDR3 in amino acids: CASSLFPGGGYEQYF. The CDR3 DNA reads TGTGCCAGCAGCTTATTTCCAGGGGGCGGGTACGAGCAGTACTTC.

V is TRBV5-1 and J is TRBJ2-3; a possible D gene is TRBD1 (5 bases). The V gene's germline CDR1 is SGHRS and CDR2 YFSETQ. The CDR3 loop spans 15 amino acids. Trimming took off 1 base at V and 0 bases at J, with 9 bases between the two ends. The CDR3 bases are TGCGCCAGCAGCTTGTGGGGCTCTAGCACAGATACGCAGTATTTT. This codes for CASSLWGSSTDTQYF.

The CDR3 nucleotides are TGTGCCATCAGTGGGACAGGGCTCAATAATTCACCCCTCCACTTT. Protein sequence: CAISGTGLNNSPLHF. The chain carries TRBV10-3 and TRBJ1-6, with 8 bases identical to TRBD1. Germline loops: CDR1 ENHRY, CDR2 SYGVKD. Trimming removed 4 bases from V and 5 bases from J; junction bases left unmatched: 4. The CDR3 consists of 15 residues.

The rearrangement joins TRBV30 to TRBJ1-1, with 8 bases lining up with TRBD1. The CDR3 contains 15 residues. The V gene's germline CDR1 is GTSNPN and CDR2 SVGIG (reference sequence). The V segment lost 2 bases and the J segment 3 bases; nucleotides outside the gene matches: 8. CDR3 coding DNA: TGTGCCTGGAGTCCGCCAGGGGGCCTAGACACTGAAGCTTTCTTT. Its protein is CAWSPPGGLDTEAFF.

This rearrangement joins TRBV7-2 to TRBJ1-1; 9 bases are shared with TRBD1. CDR3 length equals 14 residues. CDR1 SGHTA and CDR2 FQGNSA come from the germline V gene. V lost 0 bases and J lost 11; bases outside the gene matches: 7. The CDR3 DNA sequence: TGTGCCAGCAGCTTAGCGGACAGGGGTACAGGTGCTTTCTTT. Its protein product is CASSLADRGTGAFF.

In its sample, this clone was seen a few times. The chain couples TRBV7-2 to TRBJ1-6; D possibly corresponds to TRBD1 (6 bases). Germline CDR1 SGHTA, CDR2 FQGNSA. The CDR3 has 16 amino acids. Trimming cost V 4 bases and J 14 bases, with 24 bases left between them. The CDR3: CASSSHPEGGGAALHF. The DNA of the CDR3 is TGTGCCAGCAGCTCCCACCCCGAGGGAGGGGGAGCGGCCCTCCACTTT.

The chain recombines TRBV5-4 with TRBJ1-2, with 9 bases identical to TRBD1. Germline lookup yields CDR1 SGHNT and CDR2 YYREEE (reference sequence). The V segment lost 4 bases and the J segment 4 bases; nucleotides outside the gene matches: 8. This CDR3 has 15 amino acids. The CDR3 coding sequence is TGTGCCAGCAGCCCGGGACAGGGCGCTAGCTATGGCTACACCTTC. It encodes CASSPGQGASYGYTF.